These 22 T cell receptor beta chains were sequenced from one sample in a study of blood T cell repertoires in COVID-19. The table came from immunoSEQ multiplex PCR; TCRdb's copy has only in-frame clones and leaves some out. The sample includes fewer than 300,000 clones, approximately 90% of them seen just once. Sample: peripheral blood. The source of these receptors is a woman aged 25 to 39 with COVID-19, enrolled during active disease.

This chain connects TRBV6-1 to TRBJ2-5; D might be TRBD2 (6 bases). The CDR3 contains 15 residues. V lost 0 bases and J lost 1, with 9 bases in between. The germline V gene has CDR1 MNHNS and CDR2 SASEGT. CDR3 nucleotides: TGTGCCAGCAGTGAAGCGGGGGGACGCCAAGAGACCCAGTACTTC. Protein sequence: CASSEAGGRQETQYF.

The chain recombines TRBV5-1 with TRBJ2-7, with 8 bases lining up with TRBD1. In germline, CDR1 is SGHRS, CDR2 YFSETQ. V shed 4 bases, J shed 6 bases, and the junction held 9 bases outside the gene matches. This CDR3 contains 14 residues. Here the CDR3 DNA reads TGCGCCAGCAGCACCTCCGGGACAGGCACCGAGCAGTACTTC. It yields the protein CASSTSGTGTEQYF.

The J gene is TRBJ2-7, the V gene TRBV11-3; 8 bases match TRBD1. The CDR3 length is 16 residues. Germline lookup yields CDR1 SGHNT and CDR2 YENEEA. The junction had 7 bases not matched to a gene; V was cut back by 0 bases and J by 3 bases. DNA for the CDR3: TGTGCCAGCAGCTTAGAGACCGGACAGGGAAACTACGAGCAGTACTTC. It specifies CASSLETGQGNYEQYF.

The CDR3 region is CASSLGVNTEAFF. The CDR3 nucleotides are TGTGCCAGCAGCTTAGGAGTGAACACTGAAGCTTTCTTT. V is TRBV11-1 and J is TRBJ1-1, with unresolved D. Germline V gene data show CDR1 as SGHAT and CDR2 as FQDESV (reference sequence). The CDR3 has 13 amino acids. V gave up 1 base and J gave up 0 bases, with 3 bases separating them.

This clone was counted between two and nine times. This chain connects TRBV11-2 to TRBJ1-1; tentatively, D is TRBD1 (5 bases). Germline V CDR1 and CDR2: SGHAT, FQNNGV. CDR3 length: 13 residues. Between the trimmed V and J ends, which lost 6 bases and 1 base, there was a span of 9 bases. The CDR3 DNA reads TGTGCCAGCAGTCACGGACAGAACACTGAAGCTTTCTTT. This sequence encodes CASSHGQNTEAFF.

This chain connects TRBV6-1 to TRBJ2-3; D is unresolved. The V gene's germline CDR1 is MNHNS and CDR2 SASEGT. The CDR3 spans 13 residues. Trimming shortened V by 3 bases and J by 10 bases, and 14 bases separated the two germline ends. CDR3 coding DNA: TGTGCCAGCAGTGAGAGTCCGACATATGCGCAGTATTTT. It is translated as CASSESPTYAQYF.

This sequence joins TRBV2 and TRBJ2-3; 12 positions match TRBD2. In germline, CDR1 is SNHLY, CDR2 FYNNEI. V lost 2 bases, J lost 4 bases, and 4 bases stayed unmatched. CDR3 size: 16 residues. CDR3 in amino acids: CASSELTSGSSDTQYF. Written as DNA, the CDR3 is TGTGCCAGCAGTGAATTGACTAGCGGGAGCTCAGATACGCAGTATTTT. The entire variable domain, with the rest obtained from reference TRBV2 and TRBJ2-3, is as follows: EPEVTQTPSHQVTQMGQEVILRCVPISNHLYFYWYRQILGQKVEFLVSFYNNEISEKSEIFDDQFSVERPDGSNFTLKIRSTKLEDSAMYFCASSELTSGSSDTQYFGPGTRLTVL.

The chain has TRBV11-2 and TRBJ1-1; D remains unclear. This CDR3 spans 14 amino acids. Trimming left V 1 base short and J 4 bases short, with 10 bases between. Germline V gene data show CDR1 as SGHAT and CDR2 as FQNNGV. CDR3 in DNA: TGTGCCAGCAGCTTAGGGAGGTGGGGCACTGAAGCTTTCTTT. Translation: CASSLGRWGTEAFF. The entire variable domain, with the rest obtained from reference TRBV11-2 and TRBJ1-1, is as follows: EAGVAQSPRYKIIEKRQSVAFWCNPISGHATLYWYQQILGQGPKLLIQFQNNGVVDDSQLPKDRFSAERLKGVDSTLKIQPAKLEDSAVYLCASSLGRWGTEAFFGQGTRLTVV.

The chain combines TRBV7-8 with TRBJ2-1, with D perhaps matching TRBD1 (6 bases). Germline CDR1 reads SGHVS; CDR2 reads FQNEAQ. V was pared by 2 bases and J by 0 bases, with 20 bases between. The CDR3 length is 19 residues. The CDR3 region is CASSLKRRTALSSYNEQFF. The CDR3 nucleotides are TGTGCCAGCAGCTTAAAGCGCCGGACAGCGCTAAGCTCCTACAATGAGCAGTTCTTC.

This chain links TRBV30 with TRBJ1-2; the match to TRBD1 covers 9 bases. The trim removed 3 bases at V and 8 bases at J, leaving 7 bases unmatched. Germline loops: CDR1 GTSNPN, CDR2 SVGIG (reference sequence). The CDR3 contains 13 residues. DNA for the CDR3: TGTGCCTGGAGCGGGGACAGGGTCGAGGGCTACACCTTC. As protein: CAWSGDRVEGYTF.

This sequence joins TRBV5-4 and TRBJ2-4; D unresolved. In germline, CDR1 is SGHNT, CDR2 YYREEE (reference sequence). Between the trimmed V and J ends, which lost 4 bases and 2 bases, there was a span of 10 bases. The CDR3 runs 14 residues. CDR3 amino acids: CASSDGASKNIQYF. In nucleotides, the CDR3 is TGTGCCAGCAGCGACGGAGCTTCCAAAAACATTCAGTACTTC.

The rearrangement joins TRBV19 to TRBJ1-3; D not resolved. The V gene lost 3 bases and the J gene lost 2 bases, with 11 bases spanning the gap. The germline V gene has CDR1 LNHDA and CDR2 SQIVND (reference sequence). This CDR3 has 15 residues. The DNA for the CDR3 is TGTGCCAGTAGTATGAGGCTTCTTCCTGGAAACACCATATATTTT. The encoded protein is CASSMRLLPGNTIYF.

V is TRBV6-5 and J is TRBJ1-5, with unresolved D. The V end was cut by 4 bases, the J end by 3 bases, with 10 bases between. CDR1 and CDR2 from the germline V gene are MNHEY and SVGAGI. The CDR3 extends over 14 amino acids. The CDR3 coding sequence is TGTGCCAGCAGTTTGGGCAGCTACAATCAGCCCCAGCATTTT. Residues: CASSLGSYNQPQHF.

The gene calls are TRBV27 and TRBJ2-3; D is perhaps TRBD2 (6 bases). The germline V gene encodes CDR1 MNHEY and CDR2 SMNVEV (reference sequence). Trimming took 5 bases from V and 3 from J, leaving 18 bases between them. This CDR3 is 16 amino acids long. The CDR3 bases are TGTGCCAGCAGTCCCTTGGGAAGTGGGAGGACAGATACGCAGTATTTT. Residues: CASSPLGSGRTDTQYF.

V gene TRBV7-8 combines with J gene TRBJ1-2; the D gene is possibly TRBD1 (6 bases). In germline, CDR1 is SGHVS, CDR2 FQNEAQ. This CDR3 region has 15 residues. V lost 5 bases and J lost 2, with 15 bases in between. The CDR3 sequence is CASSRGGQGNYGYTF. CDR3 DNA: TGTGCCAGCAGCCGGGGCGGGCAGGGGAACTATGGCTACACCTTC.

This rearrangement joins TRBV21-1 to TRBJ1-2; TRBD1, the table's D call, lacks a check against the DNA. TRBV21-1 is labeled a pseudogene. The CDR3 sequence is 17 residues long. The CDR3 nucleotides are TGTGCCAGCAGCCATTTGCCGGGACAGGGGGTCAACTATGGCTACACCTTC. Amino acid sequence: CASSHLPGQGVNYGYTF.

The rearrangement links TRBV18 to TRBJ1-2, with D possibly being TRBD1 (6 bases). Deletions cut 6 bases from V and 6 bases from J, with 14 bases between. The germline CDR1 and CDR2 sequences are KGHSH and LQKENI. The CDR3 sequence is 13 residues long. This chain's CDR3 is CASSPGAVNGYTF. The DNA for the CDR3 is TGTGCCAGCTCCCCAGGGGCGGTGAATGGCTACACCTTC.

The chain carries TRBV28 and TRBJ1-3; 7 bases are a match to TRBD1. The CDR3 consists of 14 residues. Per the germline V gene, CDR1 is MDHEN and CDR2 is SYDVKM. V was pared by 10 bases and J by 0 bases, with 6 bases of the junction left unmatched. CDR3 DNA sequence: TGTGCCACCCGGGGACAGCTCTCTGGAAACACCATATATTTT. Its translation is CATRGQLSGNTIYF.

This chain links TRBV3-1 (or the pseudogene TRBV3-2) with TRBJ2-3; the match to TRBD1 covers 11 bases. The CDR3 consists of 17 residues. CDR1 and CDR2 (germline): LGHDT, YNNKEL (reference sequence). V was pared by 4 bases and J by 3 bases, with 9 bases of the junction left unmatched. The CDR3, as DNA: TGTGCCAGCAGCCGAATAAGGACAGGGGGCTCAACAGATACGCAGTATTTT. Encoded protein: CASSRIRTGGSTDTQYF.

This chain joins TRBV4-1 and TRBJ2-3; 10 bases are a match to TRBD2. CDR1 MGHRA and CDR2 YSYEKL come from the germline V gene. CDR3 size: 15 residues. The trim removed 6 bases at V and 2 bases at J, leaving 5 bases unmatched. CDR3 bases: TGCGCCAGCAGTACCACTAGCGGGGTCACAGATACGCAGTATTTT. This codes for CASSTTSGVTDTQYF.

The chain is built from TRBV7-3 and TRBJ2-3, with unresolved D. This CDR3 is 13 amino acids long. Trimming removed 5 bases at V and 5 bases at J, with 11 bases between. Germline CDR1 reads SGHTA; CDR2 reads FQGTGA. This CDR3 reads CASSPPFGDTQYF. CDR3 nucleotide sequence: TGTGCCAGCAGCCCCCCCTTCGGAGATACGCAGTATTTT.

V usage is TRBV25-1 and J usage is TRBJ1-3; no clear D. CDR1 and CDR2 from the germline V gene are MGHDK and SYGVNS. V was trimmed by 4 bases and J by 0 bases, leaving 10 bases between them. CDR3 length equals 15 residues. CDR3 in DNA: TGTGCCAGCAGTGCGTCCGGTTACTCTGGAAACACCATATATTTT. Its translation: CASSASGYSGNTIYF. The whole variable domain, remainder taken from reference TRBV25-1 and TRBJ1-3, is EADIYQTPRYLVIGTGKKITLECSQTMGHDKMYWYQQDPGMELHLIHYSYGVNSTEKGDLSSESTVSRIRTEHFPLTLESARPSHTSQYLCASSASGYSGNTIYFGEGSWLTVV.